A single sample is the source of the 14 T cell receptor beta chains below, sequenced in a study of OX40 agonist ivuxolimab in advanced cancers. Data came from immunoSEQ multiplex PCR; TCRdb stores just in-frame clones and leaves some out. Of about 51,000 clones in the sample, roughly four fifths are singletons; the top ten hold just over 3%. The sample in question was CD4+ or CD8+ T cells sorted from blood, obtained in a trial of the OX40 agonist ivuxolimab. These receptor sequences come from an adult with an advanced solid tumor such as melanoma, head and neck, liver or kidney cancer.

The J gene is TRBJ2-3, the V gene TRBV5-1; D is unresolved. The V end lost 4 bases, the J end lost 2 bases, and 8 bases lay between the germline ends. Germline assignment: CDR1 SGHRS and CDR2 YFSETQ. The length of the CDR3 is 13 residues. The CDR3 coding sequence is TGCGCCAGCAGCCACCCCCTCACAGATACGCAGTATTTT. Protein product: CASSHPLTDTQYF.

As for this clone: Relative to the germline gene, one junction end is altered; a read error may explain this. The CDR3 nucleotides are TGTGCCAGCAGTTACGGGCGGGGGGGCTACGATGAGCAGTTCTTC. This translates into CASSYGRGGYDEQFF. The chain has TRBV6-5 and TRBJ2-1; TRBD2 matches at 9 bases. CDR3 length equals 15 residues. In germline, CDR1 is MNHEY, CDR2 SVGAGI.

The chain links TRBV27 to TRBJ1-2; 8 bases are shared with TRBD1. The CDR3 contains 13 residues. Trimming at V came to 3 bases and at J to 5 bases, leaving 2 bases not matched to a gene. Germline CDR1 and CDR2: MNHEY and SMNVEV (reference sequence). CDR3 residues: CASSLDRDYGYTF. CDR3 in DNA: TGTGCCAGCAGTTTGGACAGGGATTATGGCTACACCTTC.

The V gene is TRBV5-4, the J gene TRBJ1-1; the D is unclear. Germline CDR1 and CDR2: SGHNT and YYREEE (reference sequence). This CDR3 comprises 16 residues. The ends were cut back, 0 bases at V and 4 bases at J, with 16 bases in the middle. CDR3 region: CASSLAFSGRPTEAFF. The DNA for the CDR3 is TGTGCCAGCAGCTTGGCCTTTTCCGGAAGACCCACTGAAGCTTTCTTT.

The V call is TRBV6-1, the J call TRBJ2-3, with 8 bases that match TRBD1. Germline V gives CDR1 MNHNS, CDR2 SASEGT. The CDR3 loop spans 16 amino acids. The V segment lost 2 bases and the J segment 6 bases; nucleotides outside the gene matches: 10. The CDR3 loop is CASSEPGGTGWDTQYF. The CDR3 DNA sequence: TGTGCCAGCAGTGAACCGGGCGGGACAGGATGGGATACGCAGTATTTT.

J is TRBJ2-5 and V is TRBV14; D gene ambiguous. This CDR3 is built from 12 residues. Deletions cut 0 bases from V and 6 bases from J, with 5 bases between. In germline, CDR1 is SGHDN, CDR2 FVKESK. This chain's CDR3 is CASSQDRQTQYF. As DNA, the CDR3 is TGTGCCAGCAGCCAAGATAGACAGACCCAGTACTTC.

The rearrangement joins TRBV7-2 to TRBJ2-5; D gene ambiguous. The CDR3 length is 11 residues. V lost 6 bases and J 4 bases, leaving 6 bases between the germline ends. Germline lookup yields CDR1 SGHTA and CDR2 FQGNSA. In DNA, the CDR3 is TGTGCCAGCAGAGAGGCAGAGACCCAGTACTTC. Translating it yields CASREAETQYF.

This CDR3 is CASSPGLARETQYF. The DNA for the CDR3 is TGTGCCAGCAGCCCCGGGCTTGCGCGGGAGACCCAGTACTTC. The chain combines TRBV14 with TRBJ2-5, with D hard to call. The germline CDR1 and CDR2 sequences are SGHDN and FVKESK. The CDR3 consists of 14 residues. V was clipped by 4 bases and J by 5 bases, with 14 bases between them.

CDR3 loop: CASSLAGARETQYF. For the CDR3, the DNA is TGTGCCAGCAGCTTAGCGGGGGCGAGGGAGACCCAGTACTTC. The genes are TRBV11-2 and TRBJ2-5, with D perhaps matching TRBD1 or TRBD2 (6 bases each). Germline V gene data show CDR1 as SGHAT and CDR2 as FQNNGV. The CDR3 is made up of 14 amino acids. Trimming removed 1 base at V and 5 bases at J, with 11 bases between.

The count of this clone is one. The V gene is TRBV6-6, the J gene TRBJ2-2; unclear D gene. The CDR3 is 14 residues long. V was shortened by 7 bases and J by 0 bases, with 9 bases between the two germline ends. From germline, CDR1 is MNHNY and CDR2 SVGAGI (reference sequence). CDR3 protein: CASTYGANTGELFF. The CDR3, as DNA: TGTGCCAGCACCTACGGAGCGAACACCGGGGAGCTGTTTTTT.

This clone was found a few times. The chain uses TRBV6-1 and TRBJ2-2, with TRBD1 matching 8 bases. This CDR3 spans 15 amino acids. The germline V gene has CDR1 MNHNS and CDR2 SASEGT. Trimming took 10 bases from V and 4 from J; bases not matched to a gene: 11. The CDR3 DNA reads as TGTGCCACCCCGGGACAGGAGGTTCCCACCGGGGAGCTGTTTTTT. Translating it yields CATPGQEVPTGELFF.

The chain uses TRBV4-1 and TRBJ1-4; D is undetermined. With 4 bases removed from V and 6 bases from J, the gap between germline ends came to 9 bases. The length of the CDR3 is 13 residues. CDR1 is MGHRA and CDR2 is YSYEKL in the germline V gene. Written as DNA, the CDR3 is TGCGCCAGCAGCCCTGTCTCCGATGAAAAACTGTTTTTT. Its protein product is CASSPVSDEKLFF.

The CDR3 protein is CASSKAPGQGRYSNQPQHF. The CDR3 DNA sequence: TGTGCCAGCAGCAAAGCGCCGGGACAGGGCCGCTATAGCAATCAGCCCCAGCATTTT. The chain employs TRBV21-1 and TRBJ1-5; the table's D gene call, TRBD1, was not cross checked with the DNA. TRBV21-1 is labeled a pseudogene. CDR3 length equals 19 residues.

Written as DNA, the CDR3 is TGTGCCAGCAGCTTGCCCCCCGTTAGCGGGGGAGAGACCCAGTACTTC. Translating it yields CASSLPPVSGGETQYF. The V and J genes are TRBV5-4 and TRBJ2-5, with 9 bases lining up with TRBD2. V shed 1 base and J 4 bases; nucleotides not matched to a gene: 8. This CDR3 contains 16 residues. From germline, CDR1 is SGHNT and CDR2 YYREEE (reference sequence).